A single sample is the source of the 30 T cell receptor beta chains below, sequenced in a study of blood T cell repertoires in COVID-19. This table comes from immunoSEQ multiplex PCR, and its TCRdb copy is limited to in-frame clones, with some not included. The sample carries 150,000 to 200,000 clones, around 89% recorded once. Source material: peripheral blood. These receptors were obtained from a human donor in a cohort sampled during active COVID-19.

In DNA form, the CDR3 reads TGCGCCAGCAGCGCCGCTCAGGGGGTCTACGAGCAGTACTTC. Translating it yields CASSAAQGVYEQYF. This chain uses TRBV5-1 with TRBJ2-7; TRBD1 aligns across 7 bases. The CDR3 spans 14 residues. V lost 4 bases and J lost 3; bases outside the gene matches: 7. Germline assignment: CDR1 SGHRS and CDR2 YFSETQ.

The J gene is TRBJ2-7, the V gene TRBV5-6, with D possibly matching TRBD1 (6 bases). The CDR3 sequence is 15 residues long. Trimming removed 3 bases from V and 4 bases from J, with 17 bases in between. CDR1 and CDR2 from the germline V gene are SGHDT and YYEEEE. CDR3 in DNA: TGTGCCAGCAGCTCCGACAGGTTGCCGCAATACGAGCAGTACTTC. Protein product: CASSSDRLPQYEQYF.

This chain connects TRBV5-1 to TRBJ2-7; D possibly corresponds to TRBD1 (5 bases). V lost 0 bases to trimming and J lost 2 bases, with 12 bases between them. Germline V CDR1 and CDR2: SGHRS, YFSETQ. The CDR3 loop spans 15 amino acids. The CDR3 DNA follows: TGCGCCAGCAGCTTGGATGCAGGGTCTCCCTACGAGCAGTACTTC. Its translation is CASSLDAGSPYEQYF.

The V and J genes are TRBV24-1 and TRBJ2-3, with D possibly TRBD2 on 6 matching bases. This CDR3 contains 15 residues. Deletions cut 5 bases from V and 6 bases from J, with 17 bases between. The germline V gene encodes CDR1 KGHDR and CDR2 SFDVKD. The CDR3 nucleotides are TGTGCCACCAGTGTTTTAGGTGGAGGGGCCGATACGCAGTATTTT. As protein: CATSVLGGGADTQYF.

This clone has just a few counts. The genes are TRBV2 and TRBJ2-7, with TRBD2 matching over 9 bases. The J segment lost 0 bases and the V segment lost 3 bases, leaving 3 bases of the junction unmatched. Germline V CDR1 and CDR2: SNHLY, FYNNEI. The CDR3 has 15 amino acids. The CDR3 region has the DNA TGTGCCAGCAGTGATCTAGCGGGAAGCTCCTACGAGCAGTACTTC. Its translation is CASSDLAGSSYEQYF.

The rearrangement links TRBV5-4 to TRBJ2-7; 11 nucleotides align to TRBD2. CDR1 and CDR2 (germline): SGHNT, YYREEE (reference sequence). CDR3 size: 15 residues. After removal of 3 bases from V and 0 bases from J, the junction contained 2 bases not matched to a gene. CDR3 sequence (DNA): TGTGCCAGCAGCTCCGGGACTAGCGGCTCCTACGAGCAGTACTTC. Amino acid sequence: CASSSGTSGSYEQYF.

J is TRBJ1-5 and V is TRBV19; TRBD1 matches at 8 bases. Germline V gene lookup returns CDR1 LNHDA and CDR2 SQIVND (reference sequence). Trimming removed 5 bases from V and 2 bases from J; junction bases left unmatched: 11. The CDR3 covers 17 residues. The CDR3 loop is CASSSLGTGSGNQPQHF. CDR3 DNA: TGTGCCAGTAGTTCCCTCGGGACAGGTTCGGGCAATCAGCCCCAGCATTTT.

This clone appeared a single time. V gene TRBV10-2 combines with J gene TRBJ2-2; 9 nucleotides align to TRBD1. This CDR3 has 14 amino acids. Losses at the gene ends were 6 bases for V and 6 bases for J; bases not matched to a gene: 5. The V gene's germline CDR1 is WSHSY and CDR2 SAAADI. The CDR3 spells CASRRTGDAGELFF. The CDR3 region has the DNA TGCGCCAGCAGACGGACAGGGGACGCCGGGGAGCTGTTTTTT.

The rearrangement joins TRBV6-6 to TRBJ1-1, with D possibly being TRBD1 (5 bases). This CDR3 comprises 19 residues. Trimming removed 5 bases from V and 4 bases from J, with 29 bases in between. CDR1 MNHNY and CDR2 SVGAGI come from the germline V gene (reference sequence). The CDR3 here is CASSLDRSGKRGLTTEAFF. The CDR3 region has the DNA TGTGCCAGCAGTCTGGATCGTTCGGGGAAACGGGGGTTGACCACTGAAGCTTTCTTT.

This sequence joins TRBV11-2 and TRBJ1-3; unclear D gene. V was trimmed by 5 bases and J by 0 bases, leaving 11 bases between them. Germline loops: CDR1 SGHAT, CDR2 FQNNGV. The CDR3 contains 15 residues. The CDR3 DNA reads as TGTGCCAGCAGCCATGAGGGCGCCTCTGGAAACACCATATATTTT. Its translation: CASSHEGASGNTIYF.

The rearrangement links TRBV3-1 (or the pseudogene TRBV3-2) to TRBJ2-7; weak D call: TRBD1 (5 bases). Germline V CDR1 and CDR2: LGHDT, YNNKEL (reference sequence). The CDR3 is made up of 14 amino acids. V lost 4 bases to trimming and J lost 3 bases, with 13 bases between them. The CDR3 here is CASSLDVGVYEQYF. CDR3 nucleotide sequence: TGTGCCAGCAGCCTAGATGTAGGGGTCTACGAGCAGTACTTC.

The V call is TRBV29-1, the J call TRBJ2-2; D is perhaps TRBD2 (5 bases). This CDR3 has 12 residues. Germline V gene lookup returns CDR1 SQVTM and CDR2 ANQGSEA. The V end was cut by 5 bases, the J end by 3 bases, with 7 bases between. CDR3 DNA: TGCAGCGTTCGAGCGGACACCGGGGAGCTGTTTTTT. It specifies CSVRADTGELFF.

The chain uses TRBV29-1 and TRBJ2-1, with D tentatively TRBD1 (6 bases). The V gene's germline CDR1 is SQVTM and CDR2 ANQGSEA. The CDR3 sequence is 15 residues long. Trimming pared 7 bases from V and 0 bases from J, leaving 16 bases between. The CDR3 loop is CSALGAVSSYNEQFF. The CDR3 DNA reads as TGCAGCGCCCTGGGGGCGGTGAGCTCCTACAATGAGCAGTTCTTC.

The gene calls are TRBV3-1 (or the pseudogene TRBV3-2) and TRBJ2-7; D is possibly TRBD1 (5 bases). CDR3 length: 18 residues. Germline V gene sequence: CDR1 LGHDT, CDR2 YNNKEL (reference sequence). The V and J ends lost 0 bases and 5 bases respectively, with 23 bases between them. CDR3 loop: CASSQDPRVVFMADEQYF. For the CDR3, the DNA is TGTGCCAGCAGCCAAGACCCCAGGGTGGTATTTATGGCAGACGAGCAGTACTTC.

V usage is TRBV6-2 or TRBV6-3 and J usage is TRBJ2-5; tentatively, D is TRBD2 (6 bases). Germline values: CDR1 MNHEY, CDR2 SVGEGT. The ends were cut back, 2 bases at V and 14 bases at J, with 15 bases in the middle. The CDR3 totals 12 residues. For the CDR3, the DNA is TGTGCCAGCAGTTACGAGGCGGGGCGTGTATACTTC. Encoded protein: CASSYEAGRVYF.

The rearrangement links TRBV5-6 to TRBJ2-7; maybe TRBD2 (5 bases). V gave up 4 bases and J gave up 7 bases, with 18 bases separating them. The V gene's germline CDR1 is SGHDT and CDR2 YYEEEE. This CDR3 contains 14 residues. The CDR3 is CASSTWTLTGEQYF. CDR3 DNA: TGTGCCAGCAGCACCTGGACTCTCACGGGAGAGCAGTACTTC.

This CDR3 reads CASSLDRGTPYEQYF. The CDR3 DNA sequence: TGTGCCAGCAGCTTAGACAGGGGAACCCCCTACGAGCAGTACTTC. V gene TRBV7-9 combines with J gene TRBJ2-7; TRBD1 agrees at 7 bases. From germline, CDR1 is SEHNR and CDR2 FQNEAQ (reference sequence). CDR3 length: 15 amino acids. Trimming cost V 1 base and J 2 bases; bases outside gene matches: 5.

The chain joins TRBV19 to TRBJ1-6, with 8 bases identical to TRBD1. CDR1 and CDR2 (germline): LNHDA, SQIVND (reference sequence). The CDR3 sequence is 16 residues long. The ends lost 7 bases at V and 9 bases at J; junction bases unmatched: 14. The DNA for the CDR3 is TGTGCCAGTAAGTTTGATGGACAGGGATGGAGTTCACCCCTCCACTTT. Amino acids: CASKFDGQGWSSPLHF.

The chain recombines TRBV7-2 with TRBJ1-4, with D uncertain. This CDR3 is 17 amino acids long. CDR1 is SGHTA, CDR2 FQGNSA, per germline. The germline V and J ends were trimmed by 8 bases and 6 bases, with 25 bases remaining between them. The CDR3 DNA follows: TGTGCCAGCCGTACTAAAAATACACGTCGGGATTATGAAAAACTGTTTTTT. The encoded protein is CASRTKNTRRDYEKLFF.

The chain employs TRBV7-8 and TRBJ2-3; 12 bases are a match to TRBD2. Losses at the gene ends were 3 bases for V and 0 bases for J; bases not matched to a gene: 4. Per the germline V gene, CDR1 is SGHVS and CDR2 is FQNEAQ. The CDR3 is made up of 17 amino acids. In nucleotides, the CDR3 is TGTGCCAGCAGCTTCGGGACTAGCGGGCCTAGCACAGATACGCAGTATTTT. Its protein product is CASSFGTSGPSTDTQYF. The variable domain in full, with the rest retrieved from reference TRBV7-8 and TRBJ2-3, is GAGVSQSPRYKVAKRGQDVALRCDPISGHVSLFWYQQALGQGPEFLTYFQNEAQLDKSGLPSDRFFAERPEGSVSTLKIQRTQQEDSAVYLCASSFGTSGPSTDTQYFGPGTRLTVL.

The chain couples TRBV11-2 to TRBJ2-3; 15 bases match TRBD2. Germline V lookup: CDR1 SGHAT, CDR2 FQNNGV. The length of the CDR3 is 15 residues. J was trimmed by 10 bases and V by 1 base; bases with no gene match: 3. The CDR3 sequence is CASSLAGTSGGSQYF. Here the CDR3 DNA reads TGTGCCAGCAGCTTAGCGGGGACTAGCGGGGGGTCGCAGTATTTT.

The chain employs TRBV6-5 and TRBJ1-2, with D perhaps TRBD1 (5 bases). The V end lost 1 base, the J end lost 2 bases, and 11 bases lay between the germline ends. This CDR3 has 15 amino acids. CDR1 MNHEY and CDR2 SVGAGI come from the germline V gene. CDR3 amino acids: CASSYYLRGNYGYTF. CDR3 in DNA: TGTGCCAGCAGTTACTACCTCCGGGGGAACTATGGCTACACCTTC.

The V call is TRBV7-9, the J call TRBJ2-3; the D gene is possibly TRBD2 (5 bases). V lost 5 bases to trimming and J lost 5 bases, with 11 bases between them. Germline lookup yields CDR1 SEHNR and CDR2 FQNEAQ (reference sequence). The CDR3 covers 13 residues. The CDR3: CASSAGLLDTQYF. CDR3 nucleotides: TGTGCCAGCAGCGCTGGACTTTTAGATACGCAGTATTTT.

This clone appeared a single time. For the CDR3, the DNA is TGTGCCAGCAGCGCGGGGAGTCTAACGGGAGTAGCCTACGAGCAGTACTTC. It specifies CASSAGSLTGVAYEQYF. The V call is TRBV9, the J call TRBJ2-7; D might be TRBD2 (6 bases). Germline V gene data show CDR1 as SGDLS and CDR2 as YYNGEE. The CDR3 loop spans 17 amino acids. Deletions cut 3 bases from V and 2 bases from J, with 21 bases between.

The genes are TRBV10-3 and TRBJ1-1; 9 bases line up with TRBD1. V gave up 9 bases and J gave up 2 bases; unmatched junction bases: 4. The CDR3 runs 13 residues. Germline-derived CDR1 and CDR2 are ENHRY and SYGVKD. The CDR3 sequence is CAIQGAQNTEAFF. The CDR3 bases are TGTGCCATACAGGGGGCGCAAAACACTGAAGCTTTCTTT.

This rearrangement joins TRBV5-1 to TRBJ2-3; the D gene is possibly TRBD2 (5 bases). The V gene's germline CDR1 is SGHRS and CDR2 YFSETQ. CDR3 size: 16 residues. Between the trimmed V and J ends, which lost 0 bases and 0 bases, there was a span of 11 bases. CDR3 region: CASSLEGSFSTDTQYF. CDR3 sequence (DNA): TGCGCCAGCAGCTTGGAAGGGAGCTTTAGCACAGATACGCAGTATTTT.

V and J are TRBV5-1 and TRBJ1-6, with D tentatively TRBD1 (5 bases). Germline CDR1 is SGHRS and CDR2 is YFSETQ. The germline V and J ends were trimmed by 5 bases and 0 bases, with 9 bases remaining between them. The CDR3 runs to 15 residues. CDR3 region: CASREGSSYNSPLHF. CDR3 nucleotides: TGCGCCAGCAGGGAGGGGAGCTCCTATAATTCACCCCTCCACTTT.

This clone was seen only once. The chain couples TRBV6-2 or TRBV6-3 to TRBJ2-1; TRBD1 matches at 8 bases. The CDR3 has 11 amino acids. CDR1 is MNHEY and CDR2 is SVGEGT in the germline V gene. V was clipped by 5 bases and J by 14 bases; unmatched bases: 5. Here the CDR3 reads CASSQTGVEFF. CDR3 nucleotide sequence: TGTGCCAGCAGTCAGACAGGGGTCGAGTTCTTC.

This chain joins TRBV7-2 and TRBJ2-1; 9 bases align to TRBD1. The CDR3 is 15 amino acids. The germline V gene has CDR1 SGHTA and CDR2 FQGNSA. J lost 7 bases, V lost 5 bases, and 9 bases had no gene match. DNA of the CDR3: TGTGCCAGCAGCCCGTGGGGACAGGGACTAAATGAGCAGTTCTTC. Amino acid sequence: CASSPWGQGLNEQFF.

The DNA of the CDR3 is TGTGCCAGCAGCCCAACATACTCTGGAAACACCATATATTTT. Its protein product is CASSPTYSGNTIYF. V usage is TRBV14 and J usage is TRBJ1-3, with D unresolved. Per the germline V gene, CDR1 is SGHDN and CDR2 is FVKESK. V lost 4 bases and J 0 bases, leaving 7 bases between the germline ends. CDR3 length equals 14 residues.